This is a list of T cell receptor beta chains from one sample in a study of blood T cell repertoires in COVID-19. Profiling relied on immunoSEQ multiplex PCR, and the TCRdb table lists in-frame clones only, not all of them. The repertoire holds more than 200,000 clones, around 87% seen once, with approximately 7.2% in the top ten. Sequencing input: PBMCs or T cells enriched from blood (not recorded which). Receptors were obtained from a man between 25 and 39 years old in a cohort exposed to, infected with or recovered from COVID-19 (not recorded which). The CDR3 runs from the conserved cysteine through the conserved F or W. D genes are given only for firm matches. Clone size is not always given. Where it is, it says once, few, many or a class for expanded clones.

size	J	D	V	DNA	CDR3
NA	TRBJ2-3	NA	TRBV9	TGTGCCAGCAGCGCCCGATATAGAGATACGCAGTATTTT	CASSARYRDTQYF
NA	TRBJ2-1	TRBD2	TRBV5-1	TGCGCCAGCAGCTTAAGGGGACTAGCGGGGTTCTACAATGAGCAGTTCTTC	CASSLRGLAGFYNEQFF
NA	TRBJ2-1	TRBD1	TRBV6-8	TGTGCCAGCAGTTATTTACAGGGGTCCCTATCCTACAATGAGCAGTTCTTC	CASSYLQGSLSYNEQFF
NA	TRBJ2-7	TRBD2	TRBV5-1	TGCGCCAGCAGGCAAGGGGAGGGTTCGTCCTACGAGCAGTACTTC	CASRQGEGSSYEQYF
NA	TRBJ2-3	TRBD1	TRBV19	TGTGCCAGTAGTATTTTTGGGACAGGGGTTGAGACAGATACGCAGTATTTT	CASSIFGTGVETDTQYF
NA	TRBJ1-5	NA	TRBV7-8	TGTGCCAGCAGCTTAGCTTATGGGCCGAATCAGCCCCAGCATTTT	CASSLAYGPNQPQHF
NA	TRBJ2-3	TRBD2	TRBV7-9	TGTGCCAGCAGGTCTACAGCGGGAGTACGCACAGATACGCAGTATTTT	CASRSTAGVRTDTQYF
NA	TRBJ1-4	TRBD1	TRBV6-5	TGTGCCAGCCGCTTGGACAGGGTCAATGAAAAACTGTTTTTT	CASRLDRVNEKLFF
NA	TRBJ2-7	TRBD2	TRBV7-6	TGTGCCAGCAGCTTATCGACTAGCGCGATCCTCTACGAGCAGTACTTC	CASSLSTSAILYEQYF
NA	TRBJ2-1	TRBD1	TRBV27	TGTGCCAGCAGTTTATTCCCCATATCCCCTGACAGGGGGCTCTCCTACAATGAGCAGTTCTTC	CASSLFPISPDRGLSYNEQFF
NA	TRBJ2-1	TRBD2	TRBV28	TGTGCTTGGGGGGCTAGCGGGAGTTCCTACAATGAGCAGTTCTTC	CAWGASGSSYNEQFF
NA	TRBJ2-5	TRBD1	TRBV13	TGTGCCAGCAGTTATTCCGACAGGGAAGAGACCCAGTACTTC	CASSYSDREETQYF
NA	TRBJ2-7	TRBD1	TRBV7-7	TGTGCTAGCAGCCCTAGGACAGGGGGCTACGAGCAGTACTTC	CASSPRTGGYEQYF
NA	TRBJ1-2	TRBD1	TRBV19	TGTGCCAGTAGTATCCGACAGGGTTCTAACTATGGCTACACCTTC	CASSIRQGSNYGYTF
NA	TRBJ2-7	TRBD2	TRBV11-2	TGTGCCAGCAGCCGGACTAGCGGAGCCTACGAGCAGTACTTC	CASSRTSGAYEQYF
NA	TRBJ1-4	TRBD1	TRBV4-3	TGCGCCAGCAGCCCCTCCGGGACAGGGGTTGAAAAACTGTTTTTT	CASSPSGTGVEKLFF
NA	TRBJ2-1	TRBD1	TRBV11-2	TGTGCCAGCAGCCCCGACAGGGGTAGCTACAATGAGCAGTTCTTC	CASSPDRGSYNEQFF
NA	TRBJ2-3	TRBD2	TRBV5-1	TGCGCCAGTACACCGAAGACCATACTAGCGGGGGGCGCAGATACGCAGTATTTT	CASTPKTILAGGADTQYF
NA	TRBJ1-6	NA	TRBV27	TGTGCCAGCAGTTTATTTGGCACTAAGAGCTCCTATAATTCACCCCTCCACTTT	CASSLFGTKSSYNSPLHF
few	TRBJ2-3	TRBD2	TRBV19	TGTGCCAGTAGCCTGACTAGCGGGAGGGCGGATACGCAGTATTTT	CASSLTSGRADTQYF
NA	TRBJ2-1	TRBD1	TRBV7-7	TGTGCTAGCAGCTTAGGGGACAGTATGTACAATGAGCAGTTCTTC	CASSLGDSMYNEQFF
NA	TRBJ2-1	TRBD1	TRBV2	TGTGCCAGCAGGACCACCCCGGGACAGGGCTCCGAGCAGTTCTTC	CASRTTPGQGSEQFF
NA	TRBJ2-3	NA	TRBV12-5	TGTGCTAGTGCCGATATGGGAGGGGGAAGCACAGATACGCAGTATTTT	CASADMGGGSTDTQYF
NA	TRBJ2-7	TRBD2	TRBV3-1/TRBV3-2	TGTGCCAGCAGCCAAGATATCGGACTAGCGGGAGACGAGCAGTACTTC	CASSQDIGLAGDEQYF
NA	TRBJ2-5	TRBD1	TRBV18	TGTGCCAGCTCATCGACAGGGCCAGACCAAGAGACCCAGTACTTC	CASSSTGPDQETQYF
NA	TRBJ2-7	TRBD2	TRBV19	TGTGCCAGTAGTCCTACTAGCGGGATTTACGAGCAGTACTTC	CASSPTSGIYEQYF
NA	TRBJ2-3	NA	TRBV2	TGTGCCAGCAAGGTGGGCAGCACAGATACGCAGTATTTT	CASKVGSTDTQYF
NA	TRBJ1-4	TRBD1	TRBV18	TGTGCCAGCTCCCACCGGGACAGAGCTTCAACTAATGAAAAACTGTTTTTT	CASSHRDRASTNEKLFF
NA	TRBJ1-1	NA	TRBV10-1	TGCGCCAGCAGTGAGTCTAAGCTTATGAACACTGAAGCTTTCTTT	CASSESKLMNTEAFF
NA	TRBJ2-7	TRBD2	TRBV11-2	TGTGCCAGCAGCTCCGGACTAGCGGGGACTGGTGGCTACGAGCAGTACTTC	CASSSGLAGTGGYEQYF
NA	TRBJ1-6	NA	TRBV11-2	TGTGCCAGCAGCAGGGAGTCCAAGGAACCCCTCCACTTT	CASSRESKEPLHF
NA	TRBJ1-2	NA	TRBV2	TGTGCCAGCAGGGGGGCGGACAGTCGGGGCTACACCTTC	CASRGADSRGYTF